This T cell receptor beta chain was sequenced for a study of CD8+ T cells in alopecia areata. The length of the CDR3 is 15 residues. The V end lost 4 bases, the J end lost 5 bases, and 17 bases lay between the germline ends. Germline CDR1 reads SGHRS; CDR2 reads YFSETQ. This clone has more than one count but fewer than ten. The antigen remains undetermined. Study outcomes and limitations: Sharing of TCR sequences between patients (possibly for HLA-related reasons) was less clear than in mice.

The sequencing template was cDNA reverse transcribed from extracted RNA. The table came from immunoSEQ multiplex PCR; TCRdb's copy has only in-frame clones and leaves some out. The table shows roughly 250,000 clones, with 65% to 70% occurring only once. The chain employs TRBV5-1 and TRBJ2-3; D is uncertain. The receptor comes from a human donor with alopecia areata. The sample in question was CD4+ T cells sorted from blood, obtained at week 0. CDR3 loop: CASSGTAQSLDTQYF. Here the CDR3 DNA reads TGCGCCAGCAGCGGAACCGCGCAGTCACTAGATACGCAGTATTTT.